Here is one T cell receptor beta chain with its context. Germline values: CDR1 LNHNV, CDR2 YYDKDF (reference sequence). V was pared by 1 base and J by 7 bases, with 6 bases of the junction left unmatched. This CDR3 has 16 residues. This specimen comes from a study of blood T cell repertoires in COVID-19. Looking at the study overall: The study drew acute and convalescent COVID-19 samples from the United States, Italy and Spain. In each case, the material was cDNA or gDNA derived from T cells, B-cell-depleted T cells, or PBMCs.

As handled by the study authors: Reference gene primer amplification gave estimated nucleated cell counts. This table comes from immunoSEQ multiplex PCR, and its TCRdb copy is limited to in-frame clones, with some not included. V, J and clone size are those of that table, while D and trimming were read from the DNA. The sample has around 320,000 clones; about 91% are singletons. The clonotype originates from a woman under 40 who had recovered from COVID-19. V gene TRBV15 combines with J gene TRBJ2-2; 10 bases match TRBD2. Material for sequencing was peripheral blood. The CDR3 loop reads CATSRVTSGVVGELFF. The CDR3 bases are TGTGCCACCAGCAGAGTTACTAGCGGGGTTGTCGGGGAGCTGTTTTTT.